This T cell receptor beta chain was documented in a study of blood T cells in healthy people across ages. A J-beta primer mix and a sample-barcoded 5' primer were used in a second PCR of about 6 to 12 cycles. TCRdb fed the 5' RACE reads into MiXCR, producing one record per CDR3 protein. Among around 800,000 distinct CDR3 sequences listed, around two thirds were seen once. V lost 4 bases, J lost 5 bases, and 16 bases lay in between. Germline V gene sequence: CDR1 SGDLS, CDR2 YYNGEE. The length of the CDR3 is 15 residues. The V and J genes are TRBV9 and TRBJ2-1, with a possible D match to TRBD1 (6 bases). The sample consisted of blood. The sequence was obtained from a man aged 25-45 years in good health. CDR3 in amino acids: CASSPRTGYDNEQFF. For the CDR3, the DNA is TGTGCCAGCAGCCCCCGAACAGGGTACGACAATGAGCAGTTCTTC.